This T cell receptor (beta chain) is from a study of cytomegalovirus exposure and HLA in healthy donors (TCRdb year 2017). Regarding the research as a whole: According to an earlier analysis of around 600 of the donors, about 179 million T cells yielded roughly 100 million unique TCR beta sequences and about 280 Gb of sequence data. Rather than using new phenotypic data, the later analysis identified candidate immune exposures from TCR beta sequences and from how often those sequences occurred across donors. About 300 gigabases of sequencing data and 70 million to 95 million unique TCR sequences made up an early release that covered approximately 700 HLA-typed donors. An earlier analysis of roughly 600 of the donors used high-throughput TCR beta sequencing to judge whether each TCR beta V gene segment behaved as functional or pseudogenic. In a later analysis, previously published TCR beta repertoires from 550 to 750 donors were re-analyzed and high-resolution HLA genotyping was added so that TCR occurrence patterns could be studied. The T cell repertoires of 700 or so subjects were profiled by immunosequencing and related to cytomegalovirus serostatus. Because of strong linkage in the cohort, four to six DR-DQ haplotypes were treated as single units for association and clustering. A later genetic analysis used genome-wide SNP genotypes for about 65% of the 666 donors, treating that subset as a discovery cohort. The number of donors typed differed by locus, with about 629-630 for A, B, C, DRB1 and DQB1, about 500 for DQA1, 606 for DPA1, and about 450 for DPB1. Donor age, sex, ethnicity and CMV serostatus were collected together with the repertoire data. A separate validation cohort of 90 to 150 different subjects was used in addition to the approximately 610-subject first cohort. Both class I and class II loci were covered by HLA typing, at four-digit resolution. The aim of the study was to test whether cataloging public T cell receptors could identify signatures of past pathogen exposure. To predict cytomegalovirus infection status, the study brought together high-throughput TCR immunosequencing, statistical association of individual TCRs with disease status, and machine learning. Of the approximately 400 genotyped donors, approximately 80% were placed in the genetic ancestry cluster associated with self-reported Caucasian donors. Every discovery cohort repertoire had been produced on one sequencing platform. Among some 400 genotyped donors of the cohort, an average of approximately 220,000 unique TCR beta nucleotide sequences was sequenced per donor, of which 15% to 20% were non-productive.

Details on this clone: Its antigen has not been determined. The input lacks base qualities; no much larger clone sits a single base away.

Taken from the germline V gene, the CDR1 and CDR2 loops are MNHEY and SVGAGI. The trim is 5 bases for V and 0 bases for J, with a gap of 7 bases between the germline ends. The CDR3 runs 13 amino acids, cysteine and phenylalanine included. Just CDR3 DNA is preserved here, 39 bases in frame from base 1. The cohort was made up of roughly 670 healthy bone marrow donors. Cohort members were all nominally healthy when sampled, although unrecorded immune exposures were likely present. The donor tested CMV seropositive, placing the donor among the roughly 300 seropositive members of the cohort. A peripheral blood sample was collected from each donor, and TCR beta sequencing was performed on peripheral blood mononuclear cells. The Qiagen DNeasy Blood Extraction Kit was used to extract genomic DNA from the blood cell samples. General findings and caveats noted by the study authors: The classifier was reported to diagnose cytomegalovirus status with high specificity and sensitivity in both the original and validation cohorts. A cluster of highly shared sequence variants was judged likely to represent a technical artifact of the sequencing pipeline. A further reported finding was that TCR beta sequences accurately predicted the HLA-A and HLA-B alleles for most subjects in the first cohort. In a later genetic analysis, a missense DCLRE1C variant was associated with V-gene and J-gene trimming of TCR beta chains, and the association was replicated in an independent cohort. In this cohort, only TCR beta chains were sequenced, and detectable features were limited by the absence of alpha or paired-chain data. It was suggested by the authors that the approach could potentially be generalized to other disease states and immunological phenotypes. Several of the top co-occurrence clusters appeared to be linked to parvovirus B19, influenza, CMV and Epstein-Barr virus, according to a later analysis. A later genetic analysis reported fewer N-insertions in productive TCRs among donors in an Asian-associated ancestry cluster than the roughly 700-donor mean. Linkage disequilibrium might explain the correlated functional status among segregating V segments, but an unknown experimental factor could not be excluded. Seventeen rarely observed V segments, including chromosome 9 orphons, were excluded from the earlier analysis of several hundred of the donors because counts were too low. Assigning TCR associations to individual alleles was difficult when HLA alleles, especially DR and DQ, strongly co-occurred. In an earlier analysis of some 500 of the donors, most TCR beta V segments appeared in productive rearrangements about 87% or about 30% of the time, broadly matching IMGT annotations. At a false discovery rate of 0.05, a later analysis linked fewer than 20,000 TCR beta sequences to specific HLA alleles. Presence/absence analyses assumed roughly uniform sequencing depth across donors, an assumption that may not hold. A few of the identified cytomegalovirus-associated TCR beta chains were confirmed in vitro to be specific for cytomegalovirus antigens. The 87-base-pair reads could not distinguish some IMGT-functional V segments, including TRBV6-2 and TRBV6-3, so those segments were excluded. A later analysis found that TCR association rates varied across HLA loci, with DRB1 alleles showing the most associated TCRs and HLA-C alleles the fewest. In a later analysis, HLA-associated TCR beta chains were found to be more clonally expanded and to have lower generation probabilities than equally common non-associated chains. Most TCR sequences were seen in very few donors, while some public TCRs were found in many individuals. A later analysis found that most CMV-associated TCR beta chains appeared HLA-restricted, with HLA associations seemingly driven largely by CMV exposure. The study listed around 160 TCR beta chains as associated with cytomegalovirus. Immune exposure information for the cohort was limited to CMV serostatus. Because HLA typing was unavailable for some donors at each locus, only the typed subset was used in association tests.

The library relied on the immunoSEQ multiplex PCR assay. A mixture of 60 forward primers for TCR Vbeta segments and 13 reverse primers for TCR Jbeta segments was used in the multiplex PCR. The CDR3 region of rearranged TCR beta genes was amplified from genomic DNA by a multiplex PCR assay. On the Illumina HiSeq System, the amplified TCR beta libraries were sequenced as 87-base-pair reads. The authors' pipeline ran thus. Across the 700 or so repertoires, a later analysis counted 80 million or so unique TCR beta chains, around 10 million of which were shared by at least two donors. A nearest-neighbor algorithm error-corrected the raw reads and collapsed the reads into unique sequences, merging closely related sequences to remove PCR and sequencing errors. Alignment of CDR3 sequences to IMGT reference sequences was used to assign V, D and J gene segments. For a sequence to be retained, at least a six-nucleotide match to both a V gene segment and a J gene segment was required. Rearrangements were classified as productive when the CDR3 lacked stop codons and remained in frame with V and J, and all other rearrangements were classified as non-productive. Following IMGT convention, CDR3 was defined as the stretch from the second conserved V-encoded cysteine up to the conserved J-encoded phenylalanine. The earlier analysis of around 640 of the donors excluded sequences that lacked an unambiguous match to a single V gene segment. In an earlier analysis of approximately 560 of the donors, a V segment was called functional when productive rearrangements were above 56.7%, and segregating when the standard deviation between donors exceeded 5%. A statistical classification framework was built for diagnosing cytomegalovirus status from the catalog of TCR beta chain sequences. A later analysis assigned V and J genes by comparing TCR nucleotide sequences with IMGT/GENE-DB human TR gene sequences. A later analysis assigned CDR3 sequences and most-parsimonious VDJ recombination scenarios with the TCRdist pipeline. In a later analysis, every TCR beta chain was defined by the combination of its CDR3 amino acid sequence and its V-gene family, and reads without a unique V-gene family were dropped. A later analysis removed 550 to 700 highly shared, low-generation-probability nucleotide sequences to deal with suspected cross-contamination and a sequencing artifact. In a later analysis, a clonal expansion index was calculated for each public chain from normalized within-repertoire ranks of inferred template counts. In a later analysis, generation probabilities were computed using a VDJ recombination model fitted to out-of-frame rearrangements, and the results were checked against IGoR. In a later analysis, TCR-TCR, TCR-HLA and TCR-CMV co-occurrence was scored with hypergeometric tests, and a repertoire-size bias correction was applied to TCR pairs. False discovery rates were estimated in a later analysis by permuting HLA or CMV assignments 20 times. A later analysis grouped co-occurring TCRs with DBSCAN, adding TCRdist sequence similarity when clustering within HLA-allele-positive subsets. Repertoires with fewer than 30,000 or more than 120,000 public chains, plus five repertoires with anomalous nucleotide sharing, were excluded from co-occurrence clustering. TCRdb holds this immuneACCESS table with in-frame rearrangements only. Some clones are missing; in checked studies, unresolved V genes explain under half, and the rest has no known cause. V and J calls and clone size are those listed in that table; D and trimming were worked out from the DNA. The table for this sample lists approximately 110,000 clones; just under 70% of them were counted only once. The ten largest clones add up to roughly 9% of the sample.

This clonotype originated in a man younger than 40 in good health and CMV-seropositive. Sequencing used PBMCs. The chain uses TRBV6-5 and TRBJ1-1; a tentative D match to TRBD1 spans 6 bases. The CDR3 reads CASSQGLNTEAFF. The DNA sequence follows: TGTGCCAGCAGTCAGGGGCTGAACACTGAAGCTTTCTTT.